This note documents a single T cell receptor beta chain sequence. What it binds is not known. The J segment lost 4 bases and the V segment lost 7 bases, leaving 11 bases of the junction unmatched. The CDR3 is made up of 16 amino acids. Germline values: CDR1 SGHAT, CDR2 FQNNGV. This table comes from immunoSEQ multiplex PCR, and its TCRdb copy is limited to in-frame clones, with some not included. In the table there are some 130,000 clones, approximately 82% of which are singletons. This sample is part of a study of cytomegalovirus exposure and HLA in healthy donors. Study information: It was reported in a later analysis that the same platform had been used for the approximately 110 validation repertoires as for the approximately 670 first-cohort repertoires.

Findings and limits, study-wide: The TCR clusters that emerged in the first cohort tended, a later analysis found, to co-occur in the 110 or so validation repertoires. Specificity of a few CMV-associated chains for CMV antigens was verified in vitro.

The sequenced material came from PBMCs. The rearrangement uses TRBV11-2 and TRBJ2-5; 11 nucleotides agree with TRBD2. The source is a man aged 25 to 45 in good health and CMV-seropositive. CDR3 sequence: CASNRLAGTTIETQYF. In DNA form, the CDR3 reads TGTGCCAGCAACCGACTAGCGGGGACAACCATAGAGACCCAGTACTTC.